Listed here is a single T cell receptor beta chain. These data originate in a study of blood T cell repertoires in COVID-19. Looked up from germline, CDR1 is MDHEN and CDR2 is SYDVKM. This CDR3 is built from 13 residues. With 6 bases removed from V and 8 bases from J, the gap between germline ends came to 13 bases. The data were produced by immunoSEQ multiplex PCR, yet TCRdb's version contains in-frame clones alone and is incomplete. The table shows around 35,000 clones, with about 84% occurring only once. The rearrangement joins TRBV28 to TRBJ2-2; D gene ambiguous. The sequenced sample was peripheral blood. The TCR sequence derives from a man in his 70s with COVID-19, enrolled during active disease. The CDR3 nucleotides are TGTGCCAGCAGGTTCAGTTGGCAGGGGGAGCTGTTTTTT. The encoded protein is CASRFSWQGELFF.